This T cell receptor (beta chain) was sequenced during a study of T cell repertoires in cytomegalovirus infection. This clonotype was counted a few times. No antigen is known for it. TCRdb re-derived calls from the reads in MiXCR, one entry per CDR3 protein. The table records 350,000 to 400,000 distinct CDR3 sequences, just under 35% of them present only once. This TCR came from a human donor in good health (CMV status not recorded). Some clones in this sample may be carry-over from other donors' samples. Sequenced here: cultured PBMCs, sampled from culture after CMV antigen stimulation.

The CDR3: CASSYIGQGASEQYF. The CDR3 DNA sequence: TGTGCCAGCAGTTACATCGGACAGGGGGCAAGTGAGCAGTACTTC. This chain links TRBV6-5 with TRBJ2-7, with TRBD1 matching 11 bases. The CDR3 is made up of 15 amino acids. Trimming cost V 2 bases and J 7 bases; bases outside gene matches: 7. Germline loops: CDR1 MNHEY, CDR2 SVGAGI.